This T cell receptor (beta chain) was sequenced during a study of T cell responses to AZD1222 COVID-19 vaccine. TCRdb's copy holds only in-frame clones and misses some; the assay was immunoSEQ multiplex PCR. Here the sample spans under 300,000 clones, 85% to 95% being singletons. Germline CDR1 reads MGHDK; CDR2 reads SYGVNS. The V and J ends lost 2 bases and 8 bases respectively, with 15 bases between them. This CDR3 comprises 14 residues. Study observations and caveats: Clonal diversity may have been underestimated in mostly white British donors. The study sampled repertoires only after the peak T cell response. In the spike-specific TCR repertoire, nearly half reportedly target unmutated variant regions.

A note on this clone: Its antigen is currently unknown.

J is TRBJ1-2 and V is TRBV25-1, with unresolved D. Specimen: peripheral blood, collected on day 0 of AZD1222 vaccination. The sequence was collected from an adult in good health. The CDR3 region is CASSESLPGRGYTF. Here the CDR3 DNA reads TGTGCCAGCAGTGAAAGCCTCCCGGGGAGAGGCTACACCTTC.